A single sample gave rise to the 21 T cell receptor beta chains below, sequenced in a study of CD8 T cells in Susac syndrome. RNA was extracted with the RNeasy kit, and a quantity of about 0.45 to 1 ug was reverse transcribed using random hexamers. From the immunoSEQ multiplex PCR reads, TCRdb called clonotypes with MiXCR, one entry per CDR3 protein. The table shows more than 150,000 distinct CDR3 sequences, with 95% occurring only once. The sequencing sample was made of CD4+ T cells from PBMCs. These TCRs come from a human donor with Susac syndrome.

This chain links TRBV29-1 with TRBJ2-5, with a possible D match to TRBD1 (5 bases). The CDR3 loop spans 11 amino acids. The V gene lost 6 bases and the J gene lost 5 bases, with 10 bases spanning the gap. Germline values: CDR1 SQVTM, CDR2 ANQGSEA. CDR3 nucleotide sequence: TGCAGCGTGGGGCAGTACGAGACCCAGTACTTC. Its translation is CSVGQYETQYF.

The rearrangement links TRBV12-3 or TRBV12-4 to TRBJ2-5, with 14 bases fitting TRBD2. This CDR3 comprises 16 residues. The junction had 8 bases not matched to a gene; V was cut back by 5 bases and J by 6 bases. The CDR3 sequence: CASSPGTSGGWKTQYF. The DNA of the CDR3 is TGTGCCAGCAGTCCCGGGACTAGCGGGGGCTGGAAGACCCAGTACTTC.

The gene calls are TRBV25-1 and TRBJ2-4; D is unresolved. The CDR3 length is 15 residues. Trimming took 3 bases from V and 0 from J, leaving 9 bases between them. CDR1 and CDR2 from the germline V gene are MGHDK and SYGVNS. This CDR3 reads CASSDTQVAKNIQYF. CDR3 in DNA: TGTGCCAGCAGTGATACCCAAGTAGCCAAAAACATTCAGTACTTC. Full variable domain (outside the CDR3, taken from reference TRBV25-1 and TRBJ2-4): EADIYQTPRYLVIGTGKKITLECSQTMGHDKMYWYQQDPGMELHLIHYSYGVNSTEKGDLSSESTVSRIRTEHFPLTLESARPSHTSQYLCASSDTQVAKNIQYFGAGTRLSVL.

The chain links TRBV5-1 to TRBJ2-5; tentatively, D is TRBD2 (7 bases). The CDR3 runs to 15 residues. CDR1 and CDR2 from the germline V gene are SGHRS and YFSETQ. Trimming shortened V by 2 bases and J by 5 bases, and 16 bases separated the two germline ends. The CDR3 bases are TGCGCCAGCAGCTTCAGCCGGGGGGCTGGGGAGACCCAGTACTTC. Translating it yields CASSFSRGAGETQYF.

The chain has TRBV9 and TRBJ2-7; perhaps TRBD1 as D (5 bases). The CDR3 contains 14 residues. In germline, CDR1 is SGDLS, CDR2 YYNGEE. With 3 bases removed from V and 4 bases from J, the gap between germline ends came to 14 bases. CDR3 in amino acids: CASSAQPQGYEQYF. CDR3 nucleotide sequence: TGTGCCAGCAGCGCCCAACCCCAGGGTTACGAGCAGTACTTC.

This clonotype was recorded only once. The chain recombines TRBV28 with TRBJ2-2; TRBD2 is a possible D gene (5 bases). Trimming took 10 bases from V and 6 from J, leaving 18 bases between them. The V gene's germline CDR1 is MDHEN and CDR2 SYDVKM. The CDR3 consists of 14 residues. The CDR3 loop is CAISSGGVSGELFF. The CDR3 bases are TGTGCCATCAGCAGTGGAGGTGTATCCGGGGAGCTGTTTTTT.

Here the CDR3 DNA reads TGTGCCACCAGCACCGCTCTATGGGCGGCCTCCTACGAGCAGTACTTC. Its protein is CATSTALWAASYEQYF. This chain joins TRBV15 and TRBJ2-7; D is unresolved. There are 16 residues in the CDR3. Germline V gives CDR1 LNHNV, CDR2 YYDKDF (reference sequence). V dropped 4 bases and J dropped 0 bases, with 16 bases sitting between them.

The chain is built from TRBV7-9 and TRBJ1-2; D not certain. The germline V gene has CDR1 SEHNR and CDR2 FQNEAQ (reference sequence). The V and J ends lost 1 base and 6 bases respectively, with 6 bases between them. There are 12 residues in the CDR3. The chain's CDR3 is CASSLVADGYTF. The CDR3 DNA is TGTGCCAGCAGCTTAGTCGCGGATGGCTACACCTTC. The complete variable domain, with remaining parts taken from reference TRBV7-9 and TRBJ1-2, reads DTGVSQNPRHKITKRGQNVTFRCDPISEHNRLYWYRQTLGQGPEFLTYFQNEAQLEKSRLLSDRFSAERPKGSFSTLEIQRTEQGDSAMYLCASSLVADGYTFGSGTRLTVV.

This sequence joins TRBV10-3 and TRBJ1-5; TRBD1 matches 7 bases. The CDR3 extends over 14 amino acids. Germline V CDR1 and CDR2: ENHRY, SYGVKD. Unmatched junction bases numbered 5, after V lost 3 bases and J lost 6 bases. CDR3 sequence (DNA): TGTGCCATCAGTGATGTGGCAGGGGGTCAGCCCCAGCATTTT. Protein product: CAISDVAGGQPQHF.

The chain is built from TRBV9 and TRBJ1-6; no definite D call. CDR3 size: 14 residues. V lost 0 bases, J lost 6 bases, and 7 bases lay in between. From germline, CDR1 is SGDLS and CDR2 YYNGEE. The CDR3 DNA reads TGTGCCAGCAGCGTAGGGCAGACTAATTCACCCCTCCACTTT. It translates to CASSVGQTNSPLHF.

The chain is built from TRBV3-1 and TRBJ2-7; 10 nucleotides line up with TRBD1. Germline-derived CDR1 and CDR2 are LGHDT and YNNKEL (reference sequence). V lost 7 bases and J lost 2; bases outside the gene matches: 11. CDR3 size: 16 residues. The CDR3 reads CASTTSWGTGAYEQYF. The CDR3 nucleotides read TGTGCCAGCACCACAAGTTGGGGGACAGGGGCCTACGAGCAGTACTTC.

The chain recombines TRBV20-1 with TRBJ2-3; 11 nucleotides line up with TRBD2. The CDR3 loop spans 16 amino acids. Germline trimming cut 5 bases from V and 0 bases from J; bases unmatched to any gene: 7. Germline assignment: CDR1 DFQATT and CDR2 SNEGSKA (reference sequence). In DNA, the CDR3 is TGCAGTGCTTTGGGGCGACTAGCGGGGAGCACAGATACGCAGTATTTT. Translated: CSALGRLAGSTDTQYF.

The J gene is TRBJ1-2, the V gene TRBV4-2; no clear D gene. Trimming pared 8 bases from V and 3 bases from J, leaving 13 bases between. The CDR3 loop spans 13 amino acids. Looked up from germline, CDR1 is LGHNA and CDR2 is YNFKEQ. The CDR3 DNA sequence: TGTGCCAGCGGGGAGGACGGAGACTATGGCTACACCTTC. It yields the protein CASGEDGDYGYTF.

V and J are TRBV7-9 and TRBJ2-1; D may be TRBD1 or TRBD2 (5 bases each). The V and J ends lost 5 bases and 3 bases respectively, with 14 bases between them. The germline gives CDR1 SEHNR, CDR2 FQNEAQ (reference sequence). The length of the CDR3 is 15 residues. The CDR3 DNA reads TGTGCCAGCAGCCGATGGGACGGAGGCTACAATGAGCAGTTCTTC. This codes for CASSRWDGGYNEQFF.

The rearrangement joins TRBV13 to TRBJ1-1; no firm D call. V gave up 5 bases and J gave up 3 bases, with 4 bases separating them. Germline V gives CDR1 PRHDT, CDR2 FYEKMQ (reference sequence). CDR3 length: 11 amino acids. This chain's CDR3 is CASSGDTEAFF. CDR3 coding DNA: TGTGCCAGCAGCGGGGACACTGAAGCTTTCTTT.

The chain combines TRBV27 with TRBJ1-6, with D unclear. Germline lookup yields CDR1 MNHEY and CDR2 SMNVEV (reference sequence). The CDR3 runs to 11 residues. V was shortened by 6 bases and J by 11 bases, with 8 bases between the two germline ends. CDR3 nucleotide sequence: TGTGCCAGCAGCGAGAATCCACCCCTCCACTTT. Encoded protein: CASSENPPLHF.

This chain uses TRBV20-1 with TRBJ2-2; D possibly corresponds to TRBD1 (6 bases). Germline CDR1 is DFQATT and CDR2 is SNEGSKA (reference sequence). The CDR3 extends over 13 amino acids. V was cut by 5 bases and J by 6 bases, with 13 bases left in between. The CDR3 nucleotides read TGCAGTGCTCATGGGGGCTTGGCCGGGGAGCTGTTTTTT. It codes for CSAHGGLAGELFF.

CDR3 in amino acids: CAISEQGETQYF. The CDR3 DNA sequence: TGTGCCATCAGTGAGCAGGGGGAGACCCAGTACTTC. The gene calls are TRBV10-3 and TRBJ2-5; D is possibly TRBD1 (6 bases). Germline V gene lookup returns CDR1 ENHRY and CDR2 SYGVKD. With 2 bases removed from V and 5 bases from J, the gap between germline ends came to 6 bases. This CDR3 contains 12 residues.

This chain joins TRBV30 and TRBJ2-6; D gene unclear. The ends were cut back, 4 bases at V and 0 bases at J, with 13 bases in the middle. The CDR3 sequence is 16 residues long. Germline V gene sequence: CDR1 GTSNPN, CDR2 SVGIG (reference sequence). CDR3: CAWKVRPTSGANVLTF. In DNA, the CDR3 is TGTGCCTGGAAAGTCCGGCCGACCTCTGGGGCCAACGTCCTGACTTTC.

The chain links TRBV14 to TRBJ2-1; D call uncertain. V was pared by 0 bases and J by 7 bases, with 19 bases between. The germline gives CDR1 SGHDN, CDR2 FVKESK. This CDR3 has 17 amino acids. This CDR3 reads CASSQDLATISGNEQFF. The CDR3 coding sequence is TGTGCCAGCAGCCAAGATTTGGCTACGATATCAGGAAATGAGCAGTTCTTC.

A note on this clonotype: A junction boundary mismatches the germline segment, possibly from a read error. CDR3: CASSDGTYEKVF. The CDR3 DNA reads TGCGCCAGCAGTGACGGGACTTACGAGAAGGTCTTC. The chain has TRBV5-1 and TRBJ2-1; D is perhaps TRBD2 (6 bases). Germline-derived CDR1 and CDR2 are SGHRS and YFSETQ. The CDR3 runs to 12 residues.